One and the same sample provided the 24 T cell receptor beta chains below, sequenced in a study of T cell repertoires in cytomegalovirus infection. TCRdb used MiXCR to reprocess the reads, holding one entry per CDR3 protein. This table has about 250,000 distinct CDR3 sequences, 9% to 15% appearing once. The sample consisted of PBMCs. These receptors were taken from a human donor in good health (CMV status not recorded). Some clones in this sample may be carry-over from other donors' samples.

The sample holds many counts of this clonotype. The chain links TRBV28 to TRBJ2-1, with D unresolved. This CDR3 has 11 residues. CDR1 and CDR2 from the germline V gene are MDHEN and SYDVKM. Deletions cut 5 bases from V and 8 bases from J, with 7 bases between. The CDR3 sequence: CASSRPDEQFF. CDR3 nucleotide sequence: TGTGCCAGCAGTCGCCCGGATGAGCAGTTCTTC. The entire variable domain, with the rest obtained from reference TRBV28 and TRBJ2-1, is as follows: DVKVTQSSRYLVKRTGEKVFLECVQDMDHENMFWYRQDPGLGLRLIYFSYDVKMKEKGDIPEGYSVSREKKERFSLILESASTNQTSMYLCASSRPDEQFFGPGTRLTVL.

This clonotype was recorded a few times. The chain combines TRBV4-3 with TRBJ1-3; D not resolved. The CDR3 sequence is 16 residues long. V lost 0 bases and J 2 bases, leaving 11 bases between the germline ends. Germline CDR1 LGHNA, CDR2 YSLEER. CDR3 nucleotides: TGCGCCAGCAGCCAAGATCTATCGGGTCCTGGAAACACCATATATTTT. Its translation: CASSQDLSGPGNTIYF.

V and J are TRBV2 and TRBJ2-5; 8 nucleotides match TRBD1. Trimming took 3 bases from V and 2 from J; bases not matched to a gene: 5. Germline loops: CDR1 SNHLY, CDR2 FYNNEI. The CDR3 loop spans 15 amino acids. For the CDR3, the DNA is TGTGCCAGCAGTGAGACAGGGGTAAAGCAAGAGACCCAGTACTTC. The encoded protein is CASSETGVKQETQYF.

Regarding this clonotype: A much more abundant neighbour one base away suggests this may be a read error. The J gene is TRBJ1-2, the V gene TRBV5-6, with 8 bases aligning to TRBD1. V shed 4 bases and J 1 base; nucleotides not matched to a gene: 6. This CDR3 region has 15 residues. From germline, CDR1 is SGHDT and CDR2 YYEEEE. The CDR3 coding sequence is TGTGCCAGCAGCAAAGGGACAGGTAGTAACTATGGCTACACCTTC. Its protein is CASSKGTGSNYGYTF.

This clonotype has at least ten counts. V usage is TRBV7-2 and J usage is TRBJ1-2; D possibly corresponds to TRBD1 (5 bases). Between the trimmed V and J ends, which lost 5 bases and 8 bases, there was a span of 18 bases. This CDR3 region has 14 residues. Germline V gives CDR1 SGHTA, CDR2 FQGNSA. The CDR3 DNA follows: TGTGCCAGCAGCCCAGGGAGAGGAGAAATGGGCTACACCTTC. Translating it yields CASSPGRGEMGYTF.

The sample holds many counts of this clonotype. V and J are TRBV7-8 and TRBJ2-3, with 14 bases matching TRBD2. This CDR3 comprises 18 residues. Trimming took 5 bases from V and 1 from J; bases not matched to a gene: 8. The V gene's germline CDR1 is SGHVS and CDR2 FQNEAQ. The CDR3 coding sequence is TGTGCCAGCAGCGCGACTAGCGGGGGGGCCGGGGGCACAGATACGCAGTATTTT. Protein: CASSATSGGAGGTDTQYF.

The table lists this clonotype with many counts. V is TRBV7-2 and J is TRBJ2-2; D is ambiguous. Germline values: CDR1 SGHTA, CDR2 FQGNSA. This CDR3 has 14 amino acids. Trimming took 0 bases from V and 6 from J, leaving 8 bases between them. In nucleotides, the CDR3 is TGTGCCAGCAGCTTAGCTAGCCCGGCCGGGGAGCTGTTTTTT. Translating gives CASSLASPAGELFF.

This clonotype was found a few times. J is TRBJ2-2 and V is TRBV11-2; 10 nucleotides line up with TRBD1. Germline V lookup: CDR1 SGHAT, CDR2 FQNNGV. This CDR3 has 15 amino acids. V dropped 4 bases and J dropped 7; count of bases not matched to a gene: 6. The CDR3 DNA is TGTGCCAGCAGCTCCGGGACAGGGGTTAACGGGGAGCTGTTTTTT. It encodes CASSSGTGVNGELFF.

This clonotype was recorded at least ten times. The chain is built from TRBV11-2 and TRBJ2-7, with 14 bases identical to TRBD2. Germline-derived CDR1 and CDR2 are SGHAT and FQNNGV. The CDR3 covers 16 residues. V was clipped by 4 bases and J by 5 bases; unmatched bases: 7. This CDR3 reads CASSSGLAGVWHEQYF. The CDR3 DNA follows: TGTGCCAGCAGCTCGGGACTAGCGGGAGTCTGGCACGAGCAGTACTTC.

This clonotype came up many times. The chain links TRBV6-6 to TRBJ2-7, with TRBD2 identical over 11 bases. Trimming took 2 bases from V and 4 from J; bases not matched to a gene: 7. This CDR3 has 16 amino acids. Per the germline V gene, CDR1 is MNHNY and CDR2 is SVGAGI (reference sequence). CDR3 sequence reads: CASSYGSLAGGYEQYF. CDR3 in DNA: TGTGCCAGCAGTTACGGAAGCCTAGCGGGAGGTTACGAGCAGTACTTC.

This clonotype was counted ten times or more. CDR3 sequence (DNA): TGTGCCAGCGCGACTAGCGGGGGACGTAATGAGCAGTTCTTC. This codes for CASATSGGRNEQFF. The chain is built from TRBV6-1 and TRBJ2-1; 12 bases are a match to TRBD2. The V gene end was trimmed by 8 bases and the J gene end by 7 bases; junction bases not matched to a gene: 6. Germline V CDR1 and CDR2: MNHNS, SASEGT. This CDR3 has 14 amino acids.

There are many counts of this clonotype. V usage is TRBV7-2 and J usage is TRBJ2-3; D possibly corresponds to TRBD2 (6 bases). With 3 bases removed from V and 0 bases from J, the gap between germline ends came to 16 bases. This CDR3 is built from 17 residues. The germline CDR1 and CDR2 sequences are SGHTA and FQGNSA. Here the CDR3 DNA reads TGTGCCAGCAGCTTGACTTATGATGGGACTAGCACAGATACGCAGTATTTT. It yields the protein CASSLTYDGTSTDTQYF.

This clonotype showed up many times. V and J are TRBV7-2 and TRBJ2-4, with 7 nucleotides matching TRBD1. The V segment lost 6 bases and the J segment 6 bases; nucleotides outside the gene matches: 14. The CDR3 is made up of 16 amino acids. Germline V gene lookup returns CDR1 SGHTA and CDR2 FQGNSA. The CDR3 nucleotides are TGTGCCAGCAGACAAGACGCCGGGACAGCGCTAAACATTCAGTACTTC. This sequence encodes CASRQDAGTALNIQYF.

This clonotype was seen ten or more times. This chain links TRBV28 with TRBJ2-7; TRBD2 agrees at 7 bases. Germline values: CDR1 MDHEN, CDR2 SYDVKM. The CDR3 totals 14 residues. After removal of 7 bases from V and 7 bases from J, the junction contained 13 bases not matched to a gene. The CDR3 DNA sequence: TGTGCCAGCAAGGCGGGAGTTATCCCCCCAGAGCAGTACTTC. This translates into CASKAGVIPPEQYF.

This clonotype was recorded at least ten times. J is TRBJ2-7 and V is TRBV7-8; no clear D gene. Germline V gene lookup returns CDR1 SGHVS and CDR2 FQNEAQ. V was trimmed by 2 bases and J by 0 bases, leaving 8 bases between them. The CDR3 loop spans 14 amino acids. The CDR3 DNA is TGTGCCAGCAGCTTATCAGACAACTCCTACGAGCAGTACTTC. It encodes CASSLSDNSYEQYF.

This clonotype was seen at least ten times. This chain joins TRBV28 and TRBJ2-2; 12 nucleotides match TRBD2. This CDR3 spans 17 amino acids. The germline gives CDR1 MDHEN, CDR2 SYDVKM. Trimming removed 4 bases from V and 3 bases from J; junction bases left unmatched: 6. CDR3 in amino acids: CASSSASGGGYTGELFF. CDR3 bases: TGTGCCAGCAGTTCCGCTAGCGGGGGGGGCTACACCGGGGAGCTGTTTTTT.

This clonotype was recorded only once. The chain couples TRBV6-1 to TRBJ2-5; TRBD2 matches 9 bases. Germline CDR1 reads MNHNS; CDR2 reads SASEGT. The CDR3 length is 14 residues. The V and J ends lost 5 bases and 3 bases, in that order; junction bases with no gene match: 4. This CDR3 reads CASSSQRGEETQYF. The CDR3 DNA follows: TGTGCCAGCAGTTCTCAGCGGGGGGAAGAGACCCAGTACTTC.

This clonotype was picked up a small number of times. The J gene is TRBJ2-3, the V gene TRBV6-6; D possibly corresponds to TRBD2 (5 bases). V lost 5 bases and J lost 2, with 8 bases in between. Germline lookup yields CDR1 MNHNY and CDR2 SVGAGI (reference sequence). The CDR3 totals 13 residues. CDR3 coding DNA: TGTGCCAGCAGTGAGGGAACCACAGATACGCAGTATTTT. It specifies CASSEGTTDTQYF.

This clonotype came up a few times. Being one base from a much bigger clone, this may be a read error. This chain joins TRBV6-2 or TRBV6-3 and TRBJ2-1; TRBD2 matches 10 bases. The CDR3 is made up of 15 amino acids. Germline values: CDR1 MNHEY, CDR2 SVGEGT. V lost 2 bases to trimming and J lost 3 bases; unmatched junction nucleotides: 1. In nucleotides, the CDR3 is TGTGCCAGCAGTTACGCTAGCGGGGGCTACAATGAGCAGTTCTTC. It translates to CASSYASGGYNEQFF.

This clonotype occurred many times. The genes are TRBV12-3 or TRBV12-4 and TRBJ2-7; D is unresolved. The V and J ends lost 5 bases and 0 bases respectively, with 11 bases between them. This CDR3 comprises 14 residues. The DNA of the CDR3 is TGTGCCAGCAGTAAGGGAAGCTACTCCTACGAGCAGTACTTC. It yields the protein CASSKGSYSYEQYF.

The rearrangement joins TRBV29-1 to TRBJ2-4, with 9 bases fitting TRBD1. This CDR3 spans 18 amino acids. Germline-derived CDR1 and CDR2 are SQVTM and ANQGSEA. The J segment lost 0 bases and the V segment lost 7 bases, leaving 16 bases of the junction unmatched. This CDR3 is CSAKTGTGTLIAKNIQYF. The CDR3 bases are TGCAGCGCAAAAACCGGGACAGGGACCCTTATAGCCAAAAACATTCAGTACTTC. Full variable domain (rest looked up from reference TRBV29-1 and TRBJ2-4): SAVISQKPSRDICQRGTSLTIQCQVDSQVTMMFWYRQQPGQSLTLIATANQGSEATYESGFVIDKFPISRPNLTFSTLTVSNMSPEDSSIYLCSAKTGTGTLIAKNIQYFGAGTRLSVL.

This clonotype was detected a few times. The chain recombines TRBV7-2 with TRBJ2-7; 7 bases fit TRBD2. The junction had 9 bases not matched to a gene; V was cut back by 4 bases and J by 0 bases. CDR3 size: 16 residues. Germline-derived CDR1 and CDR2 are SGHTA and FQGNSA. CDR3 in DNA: TGTGCCAGCAGCTCCCGAAGGGGCGGGAGCTCCTACGAGCAGTACTTC. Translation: CASSSRRGGSSYEQYF.

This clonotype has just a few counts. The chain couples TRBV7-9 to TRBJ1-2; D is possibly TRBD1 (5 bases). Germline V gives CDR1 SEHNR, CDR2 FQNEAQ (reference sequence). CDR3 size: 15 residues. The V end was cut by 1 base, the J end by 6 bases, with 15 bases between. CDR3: CASSLETGATDGYTF. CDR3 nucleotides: TGTGCCAGCAGCTTAGAAACCGGGGCCACGGATGGCTACACCTTC.

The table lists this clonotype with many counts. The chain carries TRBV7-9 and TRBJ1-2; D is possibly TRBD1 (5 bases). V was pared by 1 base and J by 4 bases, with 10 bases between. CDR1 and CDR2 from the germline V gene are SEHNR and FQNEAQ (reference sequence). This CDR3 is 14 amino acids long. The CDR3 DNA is TGTGCCAGCAGCTTAGAGGGGCCGGGCTATGGCTACACCTTC. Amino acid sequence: CASSLEGPGYGYTF.